The present entry profiles one T cell receptor beta chain with its context. Its recognized antigen is unknown. There are no base qualities to consult, and no much larger clone falls within one base. This entry belongs to a study of shared clonotypes between healthy human individuals (dated by TCRdb to 2018 to 2021). Turning to the overall study: Three men and a couple of women, aged 18 to 49 years, made up the cohort. For each donor, three plates each were used for CD4 naive and CD4 memory, two plates were used for CD8 naive, and one plate was used for CD8 memory. Different laboratories and diverse techniques were used to prepare libraries and sequence TCR repertoires, to increase sequencing depth and limit assay-specific biases. Blood TCR repertoires of a handful of healthy adults were deeply sequenced to estimate repertoire size and the extent of clonotype sharing between individuals. Leukapheresis yielded between about 0.85 and 10 billion PBMCs per donor. What the research found in general, with its limitations: Sampling was limited to blood, and TCR repertoires in tissue likely differ from TCR repertoires in blood. Naive subsets generally had larger estimated clonotype richness than memory subsets did. Pairwise subsampling led to the expectation that sequencing depth would affect the degree of clonotype sharing among donors. Incomplete sequencing was indicated by rarefaction of sorted-subset datasets, despite the large sequencing depth. Compared with non-shared clonotypes, the clonotypes found in all four sorted-subset donors had higher generation probabilities. The small number of donors limited the genetic and exposure-history diversity represented. Across a handful of donors, approximately 5% of naive CD4, around 3.5% of naive CD8, approximately 2.5% of memory CD4, and about 0.44% of memory CD8 clonotypes were shared.

CDR1 is given as PRHDT and CDR2 as FYEKMQ, both from the germline V gene (reference sequence). Taken from cysteine to phenylalanine, the CDR3 has 13 residues. Only the CDR3 DNA is retained, 39 bases long and in frame from the first base. The junction carries 15 bases between V and J, which are trimmed by 5 bases and 8 bases respectively. Using the deep immunoSEQ assay, multiplex PCR amplified TCR CDR3 regions from genomic DNA. Genomic DNA extracted from each cell subset was distributed evenly over all wells of several immunoSEQ 96-well plates, and each plate served as one replicate. Each replicate PCR for sorted subsets received about 210 ng genomic DNA, equal to roughly 29,000 T cell genomes. The purified libraries were quantified using a Qubit 3.0 fluorometer, sized with a Bioanalyzer 2100, and then quantified again using the KAPA Library Quantification kit. Each immunoSEQ 96-well plate was sequenced on its own single-read 150-cycle Illumina NextSeq 550 flow cell. Turning to the authors' computational methods: Because only junctional sequences without quality scores were contained in the immunoSEQ output, filtering matching that applied to full-length reads could not be performed. To assign V/J genes and CDR3, sequences were annotated against IMGT germline references using PyIR, a Python wrapper for IgBLAST v1.9. Reads were filtered out if the reads had weak V/J assignments (E-value above 1e-6), no CDR3, stop codons, out-of-frame junctions, or ambiguous translated residues. V3J clonotypes were defined by identical inferred V gene, J gene, and CDR3 amino acid sequence. Percentage overlap between repertoires was calculated by dividing the number of shared unique clonotypes by the size of the smaller repertoire. Three approaches were used to assess repertoire richness: RTK rarefaction, the Chao1 estimator, and Recon v2.1 estimates of unobserved clonotypes. For all TCRbeta clonotypes obtained by the gDNA method from four donors, generation probabilities were computed with OLGA. The clones in this table, taken by TCRdb from immuneACCESS, are in-frame only. Not every clone is retained; where verified, under half of the shortfall comes from an unresolved V gene, and the cause of the rest is unknown. V, J and clone size were drawn from that table, and D and trimming were deduced from the DNA. This sample is represented by around 2,100,000 clones; approximately 95% of them were singletons. 1.2% of the sample is in the top ten clones.

For the CD8 naive samples, CD45RO-negative cells were positively selected for CCR7, yielding a CD45RA+CCR7+ population from which TemRA cells were excluded. The donors were healthy, HIV-negative adults with no recently reported acute infections or vaccinations. Every donor was a Caucasian adult living in Nashville, Tennessee, USA. Blood was collected by leukapheresis, and PBMCs were isolated by Ficoll-Histopaque density gradient centrifugation and then cryopreserved in liquid nitrogen vapor phase. Analytical flow cytometry was used to check the purity and quantity of each magnetically sorted T cell population. From each sorted fraction, genomic DNA was isolated and quantified by UV absorbance on a Nanodrop 2000c.

This receptor chain uses TRBV13 and TRBJ1-2; confidence is insufficient to name the D gene. Specimen: naive CD8+ T cells sorted from blood. Reading the label with the study, this specimen's cell subset or site is: CD45RA+CCR7+. This clonotype was obtained from a man aged 18 to 30 in good health. In nucleotides, the sequence is TGTGCCAGCAGCGGATCTGTTAGTTTCGGCTACACCTTC. Its protein product is CASSGSVSFGYTF.